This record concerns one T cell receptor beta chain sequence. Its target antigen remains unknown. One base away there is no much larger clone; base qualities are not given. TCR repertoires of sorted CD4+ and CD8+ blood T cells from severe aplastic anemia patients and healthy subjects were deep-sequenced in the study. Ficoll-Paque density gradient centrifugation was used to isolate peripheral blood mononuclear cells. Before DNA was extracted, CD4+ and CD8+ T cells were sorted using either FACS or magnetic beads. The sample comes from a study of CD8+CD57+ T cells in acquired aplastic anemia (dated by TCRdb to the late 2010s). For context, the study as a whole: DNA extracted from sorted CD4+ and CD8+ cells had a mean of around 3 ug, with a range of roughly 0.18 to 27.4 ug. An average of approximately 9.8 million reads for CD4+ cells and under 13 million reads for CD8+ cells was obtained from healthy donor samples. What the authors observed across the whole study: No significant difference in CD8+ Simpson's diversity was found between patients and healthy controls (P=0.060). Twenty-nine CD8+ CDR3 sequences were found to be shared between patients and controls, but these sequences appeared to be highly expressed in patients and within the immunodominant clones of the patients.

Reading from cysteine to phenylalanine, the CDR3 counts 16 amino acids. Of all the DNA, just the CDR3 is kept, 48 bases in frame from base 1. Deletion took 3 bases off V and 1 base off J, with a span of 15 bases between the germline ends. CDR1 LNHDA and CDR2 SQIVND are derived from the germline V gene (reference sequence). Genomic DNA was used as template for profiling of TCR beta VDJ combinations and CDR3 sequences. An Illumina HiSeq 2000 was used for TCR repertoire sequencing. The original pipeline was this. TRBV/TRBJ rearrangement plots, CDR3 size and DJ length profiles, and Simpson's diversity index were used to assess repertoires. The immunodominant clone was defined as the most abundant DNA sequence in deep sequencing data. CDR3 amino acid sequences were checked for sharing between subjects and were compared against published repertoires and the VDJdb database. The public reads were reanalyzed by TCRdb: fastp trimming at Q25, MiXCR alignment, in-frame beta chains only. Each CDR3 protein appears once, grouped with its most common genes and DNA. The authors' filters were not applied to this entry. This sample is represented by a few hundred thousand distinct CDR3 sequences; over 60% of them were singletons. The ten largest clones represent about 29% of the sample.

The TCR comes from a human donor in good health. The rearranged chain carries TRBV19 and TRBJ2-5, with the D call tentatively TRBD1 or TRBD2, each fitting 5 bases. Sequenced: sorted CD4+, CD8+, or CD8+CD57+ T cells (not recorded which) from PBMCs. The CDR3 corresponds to CASSMSSNGTQETQYF. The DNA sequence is TGTGCCAGTAGTATGAGCAGCAATGGGACCCAAGAGACCCAGTACTTC. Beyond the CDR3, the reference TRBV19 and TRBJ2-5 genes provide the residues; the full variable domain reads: DGGITQSPKYLFRKEGQNVTLSCEQNLNHDAMYWYRQDPGQGLRLIYYSQIVNDFQKGDIAEGYSVSREKKESFPLTVTSAQKNPTAFYLCASSMSSNGTQETQYFGPGTRLLVL.